This TCR beta chain was observed in a study of shared clonotypes between healthy human individuals (dated by TCRdb to the early 2020s). For the study in its entirety: The cohort included three men and a couple of women between 18 and 49 years of age. For each donor, CD4 naive and CD4 memory were each given three plates, CD8 naive was given two plates, and CD8 memory was given one plate. To estimate repertoire size and how much clonotypes are shared between individuals, the study performed deep sequencing of blood TCR repertoires from roughly five healthy adults. To increase sequencing depth and limit assay-specific biases, different laboratories used diverse techniques to prepare libraries and sequence TCR repertoires. Between about 0.85 and 9.5 billion PBMCs per donor were obtained by leukapheresis.

Paper-wide results and their limitations: Because the study included a small number of donors, the genetic and exposure-history diversity represented was limited. Sampling was restricted to blood, and TCR repertoires in tissues likely differ from the TCR repertoires found in blood. Even with the large sequencing depth, rarefaction of the sorted-subset datasets indicated that sequencing was incomplete. Across a few donors, 5% to 6% of naive CD4, approximately 3.6% of naive CD8, about 2% of memory CD4, and 0.4% to 0.45% of memory CD8 clonotypes were shared. Compared with non-shared clonotypes, clonotypes shared by all four sorted-subset donors had higher generation probabilities. Larger estimated clonotype richness was generally found for naive subsets than for memory subsets. Pairwise subsampling led to the expectation that sequencing depth would affect the degree of clonotype sharing among donors.

Healthy HIV-negative adults with no recently reported acute infections or vaccinations were included as donors. All donors were Caucasian adults living in Nashville, Tennessee, USA. CD4+ T cells were enriched through magnetic negative selection, after which naive cells were positively selected on CD45RA and the remaining negative fraction served as the memory subset. After blood collection by leukapheresis, PBMCs were isolated using Ficoll-Histopaque density gradient centrifugation and then cryopreserved in the vapor phase of liquid nitrogen. Purity and quantity of every magnetically sorted T cell population were checked by analytical flow cytometry. From each sorted fraction, genomic DNA was isolated and quantified by UV absorbance on a Nanodrop 2000c. For this clone: The antigen it binds to is not known. Within one base of it there is no much larger clone, and no base qualities were kept.

Using the deep immunoSEQ assay, multiplex PCR amplified TCR CDR3 regions from genomic DNA. Extracted genomic DNA from each cell subset was spread evenly across all wells of several immunoSEQ 96-well plates, with each plate serving as a replicate. Each replicate PCR for sorted subsets received approximately 220 ng genomic DNA, equal to roughly 33,000 T cell genomes. The purified libraries were quantified using a Qubit 3.0 fluorometer, sized with a Bioanalyzer 2100, and then quantified again using the KAPA Library Quantification kit. Each immunoSEQ 96-well plate was sequenced on its own single-read 150-cycle Illumina NextSeq 550 flow cell. In the original analysis: Because the immunoSEQ output held only junctional sequences and lacked quality scores, the filtering could not match the filtering applied to full-length reads. Sequences were annotated with PyIR, a Python wrapper for IgBLAST v1.9, using IMGT germline references to assign V/J genes and CDR3. Reads were removed for weak V/J assignments (E-value above 1e-6), missing CDR3, stop codons, out-of-frame junctions, or ambiguous translated residues. V3J clonotypes were defined as sequences sharing the same inferred V gene, J gene, and CDR3 amino acid sequence. Percentage overlap between repertoires was computed as shared unique clonotypes divided by the size of the smaller repertoire. RTK rarefaction, the Chao1 estimator, and Recon v2.1 estimates of unobserved clonotypes were used to assess repertoire richness. Generation probabilities for all TCRbeta clonotypes obtained by the gDNA method from several donors were computed using OLGA. TCRdb stores this immuneACCESS table with in-frame sequences only. Part of the clones is absent; in the studies checked, under half of the shortfall reflects unresolved V genes, and no reason is known for the rest. That table is the source of V, J and clone size, and D and trimming were worked out from the DNA. This sample holds some 2,400,000 clones; approximately 94% were observed only once. The ten largest clones represent 0.13% of the sample.

The CDR3 numbers 14 residues from cysteine through phenylalanine. Just the 42-base CDR3 DNA is kept, in frame starting at base 1. V is trimmed back by 0 bases and J by 1 base, and the junction contains 2 bases that no gene match accounts for. CDR1 and CDR2, looked up from the germline V gene (reference sequence), are GTSNPN and SVGIG. Recombination linked TRBV30 to TRBJ1-1; TRBD1 matches 7 bases in the middle. The specimen was naive CD4+ T cells sorted from blood. Read against the paper, the sample's cell subset or site label means: CD45RA+ positively selected. The TCR was taken from a man in his late teens or twenties in good health. The CDR3 is CAWSVNRGNTEAFF. The DNA sequence is TGTGCCTGGAGTGTTAACAGGGGGAACACTGAAGCTTTCTTT.